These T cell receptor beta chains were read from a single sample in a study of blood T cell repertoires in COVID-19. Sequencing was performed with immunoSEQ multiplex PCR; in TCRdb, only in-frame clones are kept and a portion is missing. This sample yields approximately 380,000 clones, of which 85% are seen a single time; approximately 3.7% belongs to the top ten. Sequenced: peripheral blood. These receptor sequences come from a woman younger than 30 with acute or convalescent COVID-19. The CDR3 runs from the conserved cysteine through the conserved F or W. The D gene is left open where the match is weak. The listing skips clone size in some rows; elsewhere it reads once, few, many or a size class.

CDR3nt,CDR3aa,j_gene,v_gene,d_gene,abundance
TGTGCCAGCAGCGTAGGGGCCGCTCTCTATGGCTACACCTTC,CASSVGAALYGYTF,TRBJ1-2,TRBV9,.,.
TGTGCCAGCAGCCCCTGGGACAGGGTGTCCTATGGCTACACCTTC,CASSPWDRVSYGYTF,TRBJ1-2,TRBV9,TRBD1,.
TGCGCCAGCAGTGAGTCTCGCAGGGTGTGGAACACTGAAGCTTTCTTT,CASSESRRVWNTEAFF,TRBJ1-1,TRBV10-2,.,.
TGTGCCAGCAGCCTTGGGGCATCACCCAACCACGAGCAGTACTTC,CASSLGASPNHEQYF,TRBJ2-7,TRBV7-9,.,few
TGTGCCAGCTCACCGGAGGGGTGGGGAGAGACCCAGTACTTC,CASSPEGWGETQYF,TRBJ2-5,TRBV18,.,.
TGTGCCAGCAGCTCGACAGGATTTAGCTCCTACAATGAGCAGTTCTTC,CASSSTGFSSYNEQFF,TRBJ2-1,TRBV25-1,.,.
TGTGCCAGCAGCTTAGGCGGGAGAGACGGGGAGCTGTTTTTT,CASSLGGRDGELFF,TRBJ2-2,TRBV11-3,TRBD2,.
TGTGCCAGCAGTACCGGGACTAGCGGGAGGGAAGAGACCCAGTACTTC,CASSTGTSGREETQYF,TRBJ2-5,TRBV28,TRBD2,.
TGTGCCACCAGTGGGGCCGGGACTAGCACGCACAATGAGCAGTTCTTC,CATSGAGTSTHNEQFF,TRBJ2-1,TRBV24-1,TRBD2,.
TGTGCCAGCAGTACTCCGGGACAGGTAACCTACGAGCAGTACTTC,CASSTPGQVTYEQYF,TRBJ2-7,TRBV2,TRBD1,.
TGTGCCAGCACCCTCGCAAGACTCGACTCCTACAATGAGCAGTTCTTC,CASTLARLDSYNEQFF,TRBJ2-1,TRBV5-4,.,.
TGTGCCACTTCGACAGGGGGCTACAGGGAGCAGTACTTC,CATSTGGYREQYF,TRBJ2-7,TRBV6-5,TRBD1,.
TGTGCCACCAGTGACCTTACCGGGGAGCTGTTTTTT,CATSDLTGELFF,TRBJ2-2,TRBV24-1,.,.
TGTGCCAGCAGAACCGAAACAGGTGGGACTGAAGCTTTCTTT,CASRTETGGTEAFF,TRBJ1-1,TRBV27,.,.
TGCGCCAGCAGTCTCAACGGCGGGGAGCTGTTTTTT,CASSLNGGELFF,TRBJ2-2,TRBV5-1,.,.
TGTGCCAGCAGGCGGGACAGAATCTCCTACGAGCAGTACTTC,CASRRDRISYEQYF,TRBJ2-7,TRBV6-5,.,.
TGTGCCAGCAGCGCCGAGTGGCTAGCAGAACACAATGAGCAGTTCTTC,CASSAEWLAEHNEQFF,TRBJ2-1,TRBV11-2,.,.
TGTGCCAGCAGCTTGGAAGCGGGAGGGCCGCAGGAGCAGTTCTTC,CASSLEAGGPQEQFF,TRBJ2-1,TRBV5-6,TRBD2,.
TGTGCCAGCAGGACAGGAGAGACCCAGTACTTC,CASRTGETQYF,TRBJ2-5,TRBV28,.,.
TGTGCCAGCAGCGCGGGACAGGGCGCGAACACCGGGGAGCTGTTTTTT,CASSAGQGANTGELFF,TRBJ2-2,TRBV9,TRBD1,.
TGTGCCAGCAGCTTAGTGGGACAGCCCTACGAGCAGTACTTC,CASSLVGQPYEQYF,TRBJ2-7,TRBV11-2,TRBD1,.
TGTGCCAGCAGTCCCTGGGACAGGGGTGATGGAAACACCATATATTTT,CASSPWDRGDGNTIYF,TRBJ1-3,TRBV6-6,TRBD1,.
TGTGCCAGCAGTTACCTCCGTGACAGGGGGGATGGCTACACCTTC,CASSYLRDRGDGYTF,TRBJ1-2,TRBV6-2/TRBV6-3,TRBD1,.
TGTGCCAGCAGTGAGGGGGCAGGGGGCGGTGAAAAACTGTTTTTT,CASSEGAGGGEKLFF,TRBJ1-4,TRBV6-1,TRBD1,.
TGTGCCAGCGAAAGGACAGCTGATAGCAATCAGCCCCAGCATTTT,CASERTADSNQPQHF,TRBJ1-5,TRBV6-5,.,once
TGTGCCAGCAGTGAAGCGCGACAGATCCCTAACTATGGCTACACCTTC,CASSEARQIPNYGYTF,TRBJ1-2,TRBV6-1,.,.
TGTGCCAGCAGCCAAGATCAGGGCAGTAGGGAGACCCAGTACTTC,CASSQDQGSRETQYF,TRBJ2-5,TRBV14,.,once
TGTGCCAGCAGCCGTGGGACTAGCGGGGAGCTGTTTTTT,CASSRGTSGELFF,TRBJ2-2,TRBV7-3,TRBD2,.
TGTGCCAGCAGCATAGGAGCGAAGGGGACCTACGAGCAGTACTTC,CASSIGAKGTYEQYF,TRBJ2-7,TRBV27,.,.